Below, one T cell receptor (beta chain) is given with its context. No antigen is known for it. None of the donors, who were healthy HIV-negative adults, had recently had acute infections or vaccinations. The repertoire was sequenced with immunoSEQ multiplex PCR; TCRdb's copy has only in-frame clones and lacks some. Of some 2 million clones listed, roughly 94% are singletons. This specimen comes from a study of shared clonotypes between healthy human individuals. Study-level information: Each donor's CD4 naive and CD4 memory cells filled three plates apiece, CD8 naive two, and CD8 memory one.

This CDR3 has 15 amino acids. V trimming: 0 bases; J trimming: 8 bases; junction bases outside the gene matches: 7. Germline CDR1 GTSNPN, CDR2 SVGIG (reference sequence). Broader study findings: Generation of non-shared clonotypes was less probable than generation of clonotypes shared by all four donors. For sorted subsets, rarefaction showed incomplete sequencing despite large depth.

V usage is TRBV30 and J usage is TRBJ1-3, with 10 bases that match TRBD1. The source is a man between 18 and 29 years old in good health. The specimen sequenced was naive CD4+ T cells sorted from blood. Subset noted: CD45RA+ positively selected. CDR3 nucleotide sequence: TGTGCCTGGAGTGTACATGGGACAGGGGCGTACACCATATATTTT. Protein product: CAWSVHGTGAYTIYF.